What follows are 20 T cell receptor beta chains derived from one specimen sequenced in a study of blood T cell repertoires in COVID-19. Sequencing used immunoSEQ multiplex PCR; TCRdb keeps in-frame clones, though not all of them. The table includes 150,000 to 200,000 clones, 76% detected once. Specimen: PBMCs or T cells enriched from blood (not recorded which). The receptors derive from a woman in her 50s with acute COVID-19.

This sequence joins TRBV5-1 and TRBJ1-1, with no clear D. The CDR3 contains 14 residues. V lost 0 bases, J lost 0 bases, and 6 bases lay in between. CDR1 and CDR2 from the germline V gene are SGHRS and YFSETQ. In DNA form, the CDR3 reads TGCGCCAGCAGCTTGGAAGAGGTGAACACTGAAGCTTTCTTT. Protein sequence: CASSLEEVNTEAFF.

This clone was seen only a few times. This rearrangement joins TRBV7-9 to TRBJ1-6; 9 bases are a match to TRBD1. V trimming: 5 bases; J trimming: 7 bases; junction bases outside the gene matches: 3. Germline CDR1 is SEHNR and CDR2 is FQNEAQ (reference sequence). This CDR3 contains 14 residues. For the CDR3, the DNA is TGTGCCAGCAGCGTCGGACAGGGGAATTCACCCCTCCACTTT. This sequence encodes CASSVGQGNSPLHF.

The CDR3 DNA reads as TGTGCCAGCAGTTCCTTAGGGGTAGCCAAAAACATTCAGTACTTC. Translation gives CASSSLGVAKNIQYF. J is TRBJ2-4 and V is TRBV27; D might be TRBD1 (5 bases). Looked up from germline, CDR1 is MNHEY and CDR2 is SMNVEV (reference sequence). Trimming took off 4 bases at V and 0 bases at J, with 10 bases between the two ends. The CDR3 runs to 15 residues.

This clone occurred a few times. The chain carries TRBV7-9 and TRBJ1-2; the D gene is possibly TRBD1 (6 bases). This CDR3 comprises 16 residues. Between the trimmed V and J ends, which lost 1 base and 8 bases, there was a span of 20 bases. Germline V gene data show CDR1 as SEHNR and CDR2 as FQNEAQ (reference sequence). The CDR3 coding sequence is TGTGCCAGCAGCTTAGAGTATTTGGCAGGGGTAGACGGCTACACCTTC. Amino acid sequence: CASSLEYLAGVDGYTF.

This clone was detected only once. Other DNA sequences in this specimen translate into the identical CDR3. V gene TRBV6-6 combines with J gene TRBJ1-5, with a tentative D call TRBD1 (5 bases). This CDR3 has 14 residues. Germline V gives CDR1 MNHNY, CDR2 SVGAGI (reference sequence). Trimming stripped 4 bases from V and 6 bases from J, with 13 bases between. The CDR3 DNA reads as TGTGCCAGCAGTTTTGGCCAGGGTGGTCAGCCCCAGCATTTT. The encoded protein is CASSFGQGGQPQHF.

The chain carries TRBV19 and TRBJ1-1; 7 nucleotides agree with TRBD1. After removal of 5 bases from V and 4 bases from J, the junction contained 10 bases not matched to a gene. Germline CDR1 LNHDA, CDR2 SQIVND (reference sequence). The CDR3 sequence is 15 residues long. The chain's CDR3 is CASSFRGQRGTEAFF. In DNA, the CDR3 is TGTGCCAGTAGTTTTCGGGGACAGAGAGGCACTGAAGCTTTCTTT.

V and J are TRBV7-3 and TRBJ2-3; 9 nucleotides match TRBD2. Germline loops: CDR1 SGHTA, CDR2 FQGTGA. J was trimmed by 3 bases and V by 9 bases; bases with no gene match: 7. The CDR3 extends over 14 amino acids. The CDR3 is CASSAAGGTDTQYF. CDR3 DNA: TGTGCCAGTAGCGCAGCGGGGGGAACAGATACGCAGTATTTT. Filled out from reference TRBV7-3 and TRBJ2-3, the complete variable domain reads GAGVSQTPSNKVTEKGKYVELRCDPISGHTALYWYRQSLGQGPEFLIYFQGTGAADDSGLPNDRFFAVRPEGSVSTLKIQRTERGDSAVYLCASSAAGGTDTQYFGPGTRLTVL.

The rearrangement links TRBV7-9 to TRBJ1-1; 7 positions match TRBD1. This CDR3 contains 15 residues. V lost 4 bases, J lost 5 bases, and 10 bases stayed unmatched. Germline V gives CDR1 SEHNR, CDR2 FQNEAQ (reference sequence). CDR3 residues: CASSSTTGAYTEAFF. CDR3 nucleotides: TGTGCCAGCAGCTCAACTACAGGGGCGTATACTGAAGCTTTCTTT.

The chain is built from TRBV3-1 (or the pseudogene TRBV3-2) and TRBJ2-2; D is ambiguous. The germline gives CDR1 LGHDT, CDR2 YNNKEL (reference sequence). V gave up 8 bases and J gave up 5 bases, with 15 bases separating them. This CDR3 comprises 14 residues. In DNA form, the CDR3 reads TGTGCCAGCGGATTTGGCCCGAGGACCGGGGAGCTGTTTTTT. Protein sequence: CASGFGPRTGELFF.

This rearrangement joins TRBV7-9 to TRBJ1-2; D call uncertain. V was pared by 4 bases and J by 5 bases, with 17 bases between. Germline-derived CDR1 and CDR2 are SEHNR and FQNEAQ (reference sequence). The CDR3 consists of 15 residues. CDR3 loop: CASSSPRPPFYGYTF. Here the CDR3 DNA reads TGTGCCAGCAGCTCCCCGAGGCCGCCTTTTTATGGCTACACCTTC.

The genes are TRBV28 and TRBJ1-1; D ambiguous. This CDR3 spans 14 amino acids. V lost 1 base, J lost 5 bases, and 11 bases lay in between. CDR1 is MDHEN and CDR2 is SYDVKM in the germline V gene. This CDR3 is CASSLLERGTEAFF. For the CDR3, the DNA is TGTGCCAGCAGTTTATTGGAGCGCGGGACTGAAGCTTTCTTT.

This chain links TRBV2 with TRBJ1-3, with 9 bases lining up with TRBD1. Looked up from germline, CDR1 is SNHLY and CDR2 is FYNNEI. V trimming: 4 bases; J trimming: 2 bases; junction bases outside the gene matches: 9. The CDR3 is 17 residues long. CDR3 in DNA: TGTGCCAGCAGTGGTTGGGAACAGGGGGCGGCTGGAAACACCATATATTTT. Protein sequence: CASSGWEQGAAGNTIYF.

The chain combines TRBV6-5 with TRBJ2-5, with D possibly being TRBD2 (5 bases). Per the germline V gene, CDR1 is MNHEY and CDR2 is SVGAGI. CDR3 size: 13 residues. The CDR3 here is CASEVSFQETQYF. DNA of the CDR3: TGTGCGTCGGAGGTCAGTTTCCAAGAGACCCAGTACTTC.

V is TRBV7-2 and J is TRBJ2-3; TRBD2 aligns across 11 bases. CDR3 length: 16 amino acids. The trim removed 1 base at V and 3 bases at J, leaving 3 bases unmatched. Germline values: CDR1 SGHTA, CDR2 FQGNSA. CDR3 nucleotide sequence: TGTGCCAGCAGCTTAGGACTAGCGGGGAGGACAGATACGCAGTATTTT. Encoded protein: CASSLGLAGRTDTQYF. The full variable domain, with the rest looked up from reference TRBV7-2 and TRBJ2-3, is GAGVSQSPSNKVTEKGKDVELRCDPISGHTALYWYRQSLGQGLEFLIYFQGNSAPDKSGLPSDRFSAERTGGSVSTLTIQRTQQEDSAVYLCASSLGLAGRTDTQYFGPGTRLTVL.

The chain couples TRBV14 to TRBJ2-3; D is possibly TRBD2 (6 bases). V shed 2 bases and J shed 3 bases, with 18 bases lying between them. Germline lookup yields CDR1 SGHDN and CDR2 FVKESK. The CDR3 sequence is 17 residues long. The DNA of the CDR3 is TGTGCCAGCAGCCAACCTAAACGAGGGGCGGGGACAGATACGCAGTATTTT. Protein sequence: CASSQPKRGAGTDTQYF.

This sequence joins TRBV4-1 and TRBJ2-2; perhaps TRBD1 as D (5 bases). CDR1 is MGHRA, CDR2 YSYEKL, per germline. This CDR3 spans 17 amino acids. The V gene lost 3 bases and the J gene lost 0 bases, with 14 bases spanning the gap. This CDR3 is CASSHLGQAPNTGELFF. In DNA, the CDR3 is TGCGCCAGCAGCCACCTCGGACAAGCACCGAACACCGGGGAGCTGTTTTTT.

The genes are TRBV28 and TRBJ1-4; maybe TRBD1 (6 bases). Trimming stripped 11 bases from V and 9 bases from J, with 13 bases between. CDR1 is MDHEN, CDR2 SYDVKM, per germline. The CDR3 spans 11 residues. This chain's CDR3 is CAVRDTKKLFF. CDR3 nucleotide sequence: TGTGCCGTCCGGGACACCAAAAAACTGTTTTTT. Drawing the rest from reference TRBV28 and TRBJ1-4, the complete variable domain is DVKVTQSSRYLVKRTGEKVFLECVQDMDHENMFWYRQDPGLGLRLIYFSYDVKMKEKGDIPEGYSVSREKKERFSLILESASTNQTSMYLCAVRDTKKLFFGSGTQLSVL.

The chain joins TRBV6-2 or TRBV6-3 to TRBJ2-7, with D tentatively TRBD2 (6 bases). The CDR3 has 15 residues. CDR1 MNHEY and CDR2 SVGEGT come from the germline V gene. The V gene lost 3 bases and the J gene lost 2 bases, with 14 bases spanning the gap. CDR3 nucleotides: TGTGCCAGCAGTTATTTGGTTGGAGGGACCTACGAGCAGTACGTC. Amino acids: CASSYLVGGTYEQYV.

This clone was found once. This chain joins TRBV12-3 or TRBV12-4 and TRBJ2-1; possible D gene TRBD1, 6 bases. The V and J ends lost 6 bases and 8 bases respectively, with 14 bases between them. The CDR3 sequence is 13 residues long. CDR3 protein: CASSHGQNDEQFF. The CDR3 bases are TGTGCCAGCAGCCACGGACAGAACGATGAGCAGTTCTTC.

The chain uses TRBV5-6 and TRBJ2-3; 15 bases line up with TRBD2. The J segment lost 0 bases and the V segment lost 4 bases, leaving 9 bases of the junction unmatched. This CDR3 contains 19 residues. CDR1 is SGHDT, CDR2 YYEEEE, per germline. CDR3 in amino acids: CASSRSGTSGGLSTDTQYF. CDR3 nucleotides: TGTGCCAGCAGCCGGTCCGGGACTAGCGGGGGGCTTAGCACAGATACGCAGTATTTT. The full variable domain, rest sourced from reference TRBV5-6 and TRBJ2-3, is DAGVTQSPTHLIKTRGQQVTLRCSPKSGHDTVSWYQQALGQGPQFIFQYYEEEERQRGNFPDRFSGHQFPNYSSELNVNALLLGDSALYLCASSRSGTSGGLSTDTQYFGPGTRLTVL.